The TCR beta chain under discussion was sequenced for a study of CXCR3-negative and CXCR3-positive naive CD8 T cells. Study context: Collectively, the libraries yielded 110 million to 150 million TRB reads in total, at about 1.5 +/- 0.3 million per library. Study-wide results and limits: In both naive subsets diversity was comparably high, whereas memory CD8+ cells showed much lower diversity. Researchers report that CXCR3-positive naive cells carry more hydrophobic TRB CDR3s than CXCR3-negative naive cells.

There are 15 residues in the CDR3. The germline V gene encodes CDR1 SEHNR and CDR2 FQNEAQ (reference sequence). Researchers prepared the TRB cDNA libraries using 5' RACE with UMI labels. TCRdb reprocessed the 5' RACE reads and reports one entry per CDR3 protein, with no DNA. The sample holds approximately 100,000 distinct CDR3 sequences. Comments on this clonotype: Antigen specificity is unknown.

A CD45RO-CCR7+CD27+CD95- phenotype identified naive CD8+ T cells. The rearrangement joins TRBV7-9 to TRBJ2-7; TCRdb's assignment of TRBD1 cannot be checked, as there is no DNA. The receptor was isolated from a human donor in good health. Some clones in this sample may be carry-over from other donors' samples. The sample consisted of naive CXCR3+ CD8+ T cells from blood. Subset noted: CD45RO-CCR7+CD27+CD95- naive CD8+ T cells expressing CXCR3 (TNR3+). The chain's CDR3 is CASSGDRVNSYEQYF.